The 21 T cell receptor beta chains presented below share a single source sample, sequenced in a study of spatial heterogeneity in lung cancer. Time point of the sample: sample taken at primary tumor resection. Whole RNA, isolated from tumor, nontumor lung or frozen PBMC, was sequenced without prior sorting. TCRdb reprocessed the 5' RACE reads with MiXCR, giving one entry per CDR3 protein. Of about 23,000 distinct CDR3 sequences detected, around 4.7% appear once; the ten largest clones hold more than 4.5%. The sequencing used PBMCs, collected at surgery. The receptors here all came from a male donor with early-stage non-small cell lung cancer.

This clonotype occurred many times. The J gene is TRBJ2-1, the V gene TRBV6-1; 7 bases line up with TRBD2. Per germline, CDR1 MNHNS and CDR2 SASEGT. J was trimmed by 2 bases and V by 8 bases; bases with no gene match: 6. The CDR3 has 14 residues. This CDR3 reads CASRGGVPYNEQFF. The CDR3 coding sequence is TGTGCCAGCCGGGGAGGGGTCCCCTACAATGAGCAGTTCTTC.

This clonotype was seen a handful of times. The CDR3 region is CASSQGREKLFF. The DNA for the CDR3 is TGTGCCAGCAGCCAAGGGCGGGAAAAACTGTTTTTT. V usage is TRBV3-1 and J usage is TRBJ1-4; D uncertain. Germline values: CDR1 LGHDT, CDR2 YNNKEL (reference sequence). The V end lost 1 base, the J end lost 8 bases, and 5 bases lay between the germline ends. The CDR3 is 12 residues long.

As regards this clonotype: Being one base from a much bigger clone, this may be a read error. The missing conserved phenylalanine or tryptophan at the end of this CDR3 makes a read error likely. The gene calls are TRBV6-6 and TRBJ2-7; TRBD2 might be the D (6 bases). CDR3 length: 13 residues. The germline V gene encodes CDR1 MNHNY and CDR2 SVGAGI (reference sequence). With 10 bases removed from V and 2 bases from J, the gap between germline ends came to 15 bases. The CDR3 protein is CAISGLGAYEQYI. The CDR3 bases are TGTGCCATTAGCGGACTTGGGGCCTACGAGCAGTACATC.

The table lists this clonotype with many counts. The CDR3 sequence is CASSPRTLNNEQFF. Written as DNA, the CDR3 is TGTGCCAGCAGTCCCCGGACTCTAAACAATGAGCAGTTCTTC. The chain joins TRBV6-5 to TRBJ2-1; the D gene is possibly TRBD2 (5 bases). The germline CDR1 and CDR2 sequences are MNHEY and SVGAGI. Trimming took off 5 bases at V and 5 bases at J, with 13 bases between the two ends. The CDR3 has 14 amino acids.

This clonotype was counted many times. This chain uses TRBV20-1 with TRBJ1-1; tentatively, D is TRBD1 (6 bases). The germline CDR1 and CDR2 sequences are DFQATT and SNEGSKA (reference sequence). There are 13 residues in the CDR3. V was trimmed by 6 bases and J by 3 bases, leaving 14 bases between them. Written as DNA, the CDR3 is TGCAGTGCGCAACGACAGGACCACACTGAAGCTTTCTTT. This translates into CSAQRQDHTEAFF.

This clonotype was seen at least ten times. The chain is built from TRBV12-3 or TRBV12-4 and TRBJ1-5; D is undetermined. The CDR3 length is 15 residues. Trimming pared 4 bases from V and 2 bases from J, leaving 12 bases between. The CDR3 sequence is CASSSQWGGNQPQHF. The CDR3 region has the DNA TGTGCCAGCAGTTCTCAATGGGGTGGCAATCAGCCCCAGCATTTT.

There are many counts of this clonotype. This chain connects TRBV28 to TRBJ1-1; no firm D call. The germline V gene has CDR1 MDHEN and CDR2 SYDVKM. The V end lost 5 bases, the J end lost 7 bases, and 11 bases lay between the germline ends. The CDR3 has 12 amino acids. CDR3 residues: CASSPDQREAFF. The CDR3 bases are TGTGCCAGCAGTCCCGACCAGCGTGAAGCTTTCTTT.

This clonotype is termed medium-sized. CDR3 sequence reads: CASTAVGSYNEQFF. The CDR3 nucleotides read TGTGCCAGTACAGCGGTAGGGTCCTACAATGAGCAGTTCTTC. The chain carries TRBV11-2 and TRBJ2-1; TRBD2 might be the D (5 bases). V lost 9 bases and J lost 1, with 13 bases in between. The CDR3 runs 14 residues. CDR1 and CDR2 from the germline V gene are SGHAT and FQNNGV. The full variable domain, its missing parts supplied by reference TRBV11-2 and TRBJ2-1, is EAGVAQSPRYKIIEKRQSVAFWCNPISGHATLYWYQQILGQGPKLLIQFQNNGVVDDSQLPKDRFSAERLKGVDSTLKIQPAKLEDSAVYLCASTAVGSYNEQFFGPGTRLTVL.

This clonotype has just a few counts. A much bigger clone sits one base away, suggesting this may be a read error. The chain joins TRBV10-1 to TRBJ2-6; 10 bases are a match to TRBD1. Germline V lookup: CDR1 WNHNN, CDR2 SYGVQD (reference sequence). CDR3 length equals 24 residues. The CDR3, as DNA: TGCGCCAGCAGTTCCGCGCATCCCCTGGGGATTCAGGACAGGGGGGAGTCTGGGGCCAACGTCCCGACTTTC. It codes for CASSSAHPLGIQDRGESGANVPTF.

This clonotype came up many times. This sequence joins TRBV2 and TRBJ1-5; possibly TRBD1 for D (5 bases). The V end lost 4 bases, the J end lost 12 bases, and 13 bases lay between the germline ends. The CDR3 consists of 12 residues. Germline V gives CDR1 SNHLY, CDR2 FYNNEI. CDR3 loop: CASSGDSVGQHF. Written as DNA, the CDR3 is TGTGCCAGCAGTGGAGACAGCGTGGGCCAGCATTTT.

This clonotype has a count of ten or more. The CDR3 is CASTIAGSTDTQYF. The CDR3 DNA reads as TGTGCCAGCACTATAGCGGGCTCCACAGATACGCAGTATTTT. The chain combines TRBV12-3 or TRBV12-4 with TRBJ2-3; 7 nucleotides align to TRBD2. The trim removed 7 bases at V and 2 bases at J, leaving 6 bases unmatched. This CDR3 is built from 14 residues.

This clonotype was seen at least ten times. The gene calls are TRBV7-9 and TRBJ2-6; unclear D gene. In germline, CDR1 is SEHNR, CDR2 FQNEAQ (reference sequence). The CDR3 sequence is 16 residues long. The V gene lost 5 bases and the J gene lost 0 bases, with 11 bases spanning the gap. This CDR3 is CASSPPLGSGANVLTF. CDR3 in DNA: TGTGCCAGCAGCCCTCCGTTGGGCTCTGGGGCCAACGTCCTGACTTTC.

The V call is TRBV9, the J call TRBJ2-2, with 7 bases matching TRBD1. Germline trimming cut 4 bases from V and 0 bases from J; bases unmatched to any gene: 9. The germline CDR1 and CDR2 sequences are SGDLS and YYNGEE. The CDR3 is 17 amino acids. The CDR3 region has the DNA TGTGCCAGCAGCCTCAAAGGGGGCGGCGCGAACACCGGGGAGCTGTTTTTT. It specifies CASSLKGGGANTGELFF.

By share, this clonotype ranks as medium-sized. The J gene is TRBJ2-5, the V gene TRBV29-1; no definite D call. In germline, CDR1 is SQVTM, CDR2 ANQGSEA. V lost 6 bases and J 5 bases, leaving 16 bases between the germline ends. The CDR3 has 13 amino acids. The CDR3 here is CSVKPPPWETQYF. The CDR3 nucleotides are TGCAGCGTAAAACCGCCACCGTGGGAGACCCAGTACTTC.

This clonotype was found many times. The chain uses TRBV5-5 and TRBJ2-2; 7 nucleotides agree with TRBD1. Germline assignment: CDR1 SGHKS and CDR2 YYEKEE (reference sequence). The CDR3 is made up of 17 amino acids. V lost 4 bases and J lost 5; bases outside the gene matches: 14. The CDR3 nucleotides are TGTGCCAGCAGCCTAAAAAACCCCAGGGGGTCTACCGGGGAGCTGTTTTTT. Encoded protein: CASSLKNPRGSTGELFF.

In its sample, this clonotype was seen many times. The chain has TRBV7-2 and TRBJ2-3, with 10 positions matching TRBD2. Unmatched junction bases numbered 7, after V lost 6 bases and J lost 1 base. The CDR3 is made up of 16 amino acids. Germline V gene lookup returns CDR1 SGHTA and CDR2 FQGNSA. The CDR3 nucleotides are TGTGCCAGCAGTATCGGGACTAGCGTTGGCACAGATACGCAGTATTTT. Translating it yields CASSIGTSVGTDTQYF.

This clonotype was observed at least ten times. The chain carries TRBV5-1 and TRBJ1-2; no clear D gene. This CDR3 is 16 amino acids long. V was shortened by 0 bases and J by 2 bases, with 14 bases between the two germline ends. Germline CDR1 reads SGHRS; CDR2 reads YFSETQ. CDR3 sequence reads: CASSLGFGETNYGYTF. The DNA for the CDR3 is TGCGCCAGCAGCTTGGGTTTCGGGGAGACGAACTATGGCTACACCTTC.

This clonotype was detected many times. The rearrangement uses TRBV6-6 and TRBJ1-3, with TRBD1 matching 8 bases. Trimming removed 5 bases from V and 2 bases from J; junction bases left unmatched: 5. This CDR3 comprises 15 residues. CDR1 MNHNY and CDR2 SVGAGI come from the germline V gene (reference sequence). The DNA for the CDR3 is TGTGCCAGCAGTCCAACAGGGGGGACTGGAAACACCATATATTTT. The encoded protein is CASSPTGGTGNTIYF.

This clonotype was observed at least ten times. The chain combines TRBV21-1 with TRBJ1-2; the DNA was not compared with TRBD1, the D call given in the table. TRBV21-1 is deemed a pseudogene. The CDR3 runs to 13 residues. CDR3 coding DNA: TGTGCCAGCAGCACCTGTACTAACTATGGCTACACCTTC. This translates into CASSTCTNYGYTF.

In this sample, this clonotype is medium-sized. This CDR3 is CASSYGGAPNEKLFF. In DNA, the CDR3 is TGTGCCAGCAGTTATGGTGGGGCGCCTAATGAAAAACTGTTTTTT. The rearrangement joins TRBV6-5 to TRBJ1-4, with a tentative D call TRBD1 (5 bases). Germline V gene data show CDR1 as MNHEY and CDR2 as SVGAGI. CDR3 length: 15 amino acids. V lost 3 bases to trimming and J lost 3 bases, with 11 bases between them.

This clonotype occurred many times. This chain's CDR3 is CASSGQDNTDTQYF. The DNA for the CDR3 is TGTGCCAGCAGCGGTCAGGACAACACAGATACGCAGTATTTT. The rearrangement joins TRBV7-2 to TRBJ2-3; perhaps TRBD1 as D (5 bases). Trimming stripped 5 bases from V and 2 bases from J, with 11 bases between. Germline CDR1 and CDR2: SGHTA and FQGNSA. The CDR3 extends over 14 amino acids.